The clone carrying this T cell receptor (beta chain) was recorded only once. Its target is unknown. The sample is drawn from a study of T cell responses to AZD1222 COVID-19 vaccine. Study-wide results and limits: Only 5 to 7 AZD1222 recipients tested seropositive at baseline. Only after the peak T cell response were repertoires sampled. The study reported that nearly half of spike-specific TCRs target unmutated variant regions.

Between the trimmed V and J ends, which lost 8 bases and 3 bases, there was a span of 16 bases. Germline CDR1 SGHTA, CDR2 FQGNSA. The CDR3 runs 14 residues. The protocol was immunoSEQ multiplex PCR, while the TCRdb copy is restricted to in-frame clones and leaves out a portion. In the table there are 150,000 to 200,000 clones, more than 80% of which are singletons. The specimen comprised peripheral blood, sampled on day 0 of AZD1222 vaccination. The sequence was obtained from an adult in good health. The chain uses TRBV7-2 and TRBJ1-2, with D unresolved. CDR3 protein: CASGDGRGDYGYTF. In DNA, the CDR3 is TGTGCCAGCGGTGACGGTCGGGGTGACTATGGCTACACCTTC.